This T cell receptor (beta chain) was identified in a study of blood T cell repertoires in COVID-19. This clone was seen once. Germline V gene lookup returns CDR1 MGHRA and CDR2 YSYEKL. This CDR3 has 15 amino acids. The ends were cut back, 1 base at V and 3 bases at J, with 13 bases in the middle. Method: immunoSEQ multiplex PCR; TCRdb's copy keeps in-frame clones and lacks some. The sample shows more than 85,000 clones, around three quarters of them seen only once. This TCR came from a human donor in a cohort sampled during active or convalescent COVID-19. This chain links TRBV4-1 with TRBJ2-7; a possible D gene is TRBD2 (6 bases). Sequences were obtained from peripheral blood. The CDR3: CASSQGGGVYYEQYF. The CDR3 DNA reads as TGCGCCAGCAGCCAAGGCGGCGGGGTGTACTACGAGCAGTACTTC.